This TCR beta chain emerged from a study of tumor and adjacent non-tumor tissue in lung cancer. About the study: Some 4.2 million productive TCRbeta reads were obtained per sample on average.

The CDR3 extends over 11 amino acids. From germline, CDR1 is SNHLY and CDR2 FYNNEI. Deletions cut 4 bases from V and 6 bases from J, with 5 bases between. This clonotype was seen ten or more times. TCRbeta libraries were built with three rounds of nested PCR, modified from ARM-PCR. TCRdb ran MiXCR on the multiplex PCR reads and lists one entry per CDR3 protein. Of tens of thousands of distinct CDR3 sequences listed, about 67% were seen once; the top ten hold 18%. The template was RNA from unsorted bulk tissue. The sample taken for sequencing was lung tumor tissue. The sequence came from a man between 60 and 75 years old with non-small cell lung cancer. The chain combines TRBV2 with TRBJ2-3; perhaps TRBD1 as D (5 bases). CDR3 sequence reads: CASSAGDTQYF. The CDR3 coding sequence is TGTGCCAGCAGTGCAGGGGATACGCAGTATTTT.